A single sample gave rise to the 15 T cell receptor beta chains below, sequenced in a study of T cell clonality in common variable immunodeficiency. Profiling relied on immunoSEQ multiplex PCR, and the TCRdb table lists in-frame clones only, not all of them. Sampling found 50,000 to 65,000 clones, none seen once. Sequencing was carried out using peripheral blood mononuclear cells. Source of these receptors: a person aged 18 to 70 in good health.

The sample holds many counts of this clone. The observed sequence ends 3 residues before the CDR3 terminus, with the missing tail filled in from the germline J gene. The J gene is TRBJ2-3, the V gene TRBV28; TRBD2 aligns across 13 bases. The CDR3 has 17 residues. Germline assignment: CDR1 MDHEN and CDR2 SYDVKM. The sequenced CDR3 bases are TGTGCCAGCAGTCCAACTAGCGGGAGGGCCGGTCGCATTGCG. Its protein is CASSPTSGRAGRIA. The entire CDR3 is CASSPTSGRAGRIAQYF.

This clone was counted at least ten times. The CDR3 goes on 3 residues after the read ends, and that part is filled in from the germline J gene. This rearrangement joins TRBV12-3 or TRBV12-4 to TRBJ2-7; 9 nucleotides line up with TRBD2. J gave up 0 bases and V 6 bases, and 0 bases lay outside the gene matches. This CDR3 contains 13 residues. The CDR3 here is CASRLAGSYEQYF. The covered CDR3 bases are TGTGCCAGCAGACTAGCGGGCTCCTACGAG.

This clone showed up many times. The read terminates 3 residues before the CDR3 end, so the remaining end is supplied by the germline J gene. This sequence joins TRBV5-1 and TRBJ1-2; 10 bases are shared with TRBD1. The CDR3 length is 16 residues. V lost 4 bases to trimming and J lost 6 bases; unmatched junction nucleotides: 12. CDR1 and CDR2 from the germline V gene are SGHRS and YFSETQ. The CDR3 bases that were read are TGCGCCAGCAGCCTGACAGGGGGCCGACCCACCGATGGC. Translated, it gives CASSLTGGRPTDG. From start to end, the CDR3 is CASSLTGGRPTDGYTF.

This clone was detected ten times or more. Sequencing ends 3 residues short of the CDR3 end; the germline J gene provides the rest. The chain links TRBV5-1 to TRBJ2-7; 8 nucleotides match TRBD2. Unmatched junction bases numbered 10, after V lost 6 bases and J lost 2 bases. CDR3 length: 15 residues. The germline V gene has CDR1 SGHRS and CDR2 YFSETQ. Incomplete CDR3 DNA: TGCGCCAGCACCCTCGGGGGGGCGATTACCTACGAG. Amino acids: CASTLGGAITYE. The full CDR3 protein reads CASTLGGAITYEQYF.

This clone was counted many times. The read ends 3 residues shy of where the CDR3 ends; the end is completed using the germline J gene. The rearrangement joins TRBV2 to TRBJ2-2; 10 bases match TRBD2. The length of the CDR3 is 19 residues. Germline V lookup: CDR1 SNHLY, CDR2 FYNNEI. Trimming cost V 2 bases and J 4 bases; bases outside gene matches: 13. The CDR3 bases that were read are TGTGCCAGCAGTGAACAGATTCCTAGCGGGAGTCGAGTCACCGGGGAG. Translation: CASSEQIPSGSRVTGE. In full, the CDR3 is CASSEQIPSGSRVTGELFF.

This clone was seen many times. The read ends 3 residues early relative to the CDR3; the germline J gene fills the gap. This rearrangement joins TRBV3-1 (or the pseudogene TRBV3-2) to TRBJ1-4; D not resolved. V lost 5 bases to trimming and J lost 5 bases, with 6 bases between them. This CDR3 is 12 amino acids long. The V gene's germline CDR1 is LGHDT and CDR2 YNNKEL (reference sequence). CDR3 DNA, as far as it was read: TGTGCCAGCAGCGGACTGAATGAAAAA. It translates to CASSGLNEK. The whole CDR3 region reads CASSGLNEKLFF.

This clone was seen ten or more times. The CDR3 extends 3 residues past the end of the read, so its final part is completed from the germline J gene. The V call is TRBV5-5, the J call TRBJ1-1, with D possibly matching TRBD1 (6 bases). CDR3 length equals 13 residues. Germline-derived CDR1 and CDR2 are SGHKS and YYEKEE (reference sequence). V lost 3 bases, J lost 6 bases, and 12 bases lay in between. The sequenced part of the CDR3 DNA is TGTGCCAGCAGCTCGGAGGGGGTTTCTGAA. Protein product: CASSSEGVSE. The entire CDR3 is CASSSEGVSEAFF.

This clone was seen at least ten times. Read coverage stops 3 residues before the CDR3 terminus; the germline J gene supplies the remainder. The chain couples TRBV11-3 to TRBJ1-1; D is ambiguous. V lost 5 bases, J lost 4 bases, and 11 bases lay in between. In germline, CDR1 is SGHNT, CDR2 YENEEA. The CDR3 spans 13 residues. This chain's CDR3 is CASSPSRGTEAFF. CDR3 bases read: TGTGCCAGCAGCCCGAGCCGTGGCACTGAA.

In this sample, this clone turned up many times. Read data end 3 residues before the CDR3 end; the end is taken from the germline J gene. The gene calls are TRBV4-1 and TRBJ1-1; a possible D gene is TRBD1 (6 bases). This CDR3 is 16 amino acids long. Germline loops: CDR1 MGHRA, CDR2 YSYEKL. V was cut by 3 bases and J by 1 base, with 15 bases left in between. This CDR3 reads CASSHRPGEGNTEAFF. The part of the CDR3 DNA that was read is TGCGCCAGCAGCCATCGCCCAGGGGAGGGGAACACTGAA.

This clone was observed at least ten times. The read ends 3 residues before the CDR3 terminus; that terminus is restored from the germline J gene. This chain uses TRBV7-9 with TRBJ2-7; D gene ambiguous. The germline V gene encodes CDR1 SEHNR and CDR2 FQNEAQ (reference sequence). The CDR3 spans 14 residues. V was pared by 6 bases and J by 0 bases, with 12 bases between. CDR3 amino acids: CASSTSTNSYEQYF. Partial CDR3 DNA: TGTGCCAGCAGTACCTCGACAAACTCCTACGAG. Looking up the rest from reference TRBV7-9 and TRBJ2-7 gives the full variable domain: DTGVSQNPRHKITKRGQNVTFRCDPISEHNRLYWYRQTLGQGPEFLTYFQNEAQLEKSRLLSDRFSAERPKGSFSTLEIQRTEQGDSAMYLCASSTSTNSYEQYFGPGTRLTVT.

This clone was counted many times. Read sequence stops 3 residues before the CDR3 end, and the germline J gene provides the missing end. J is TRBJ2-1 and V is TRBV19, with D possibly matching TRBD2 (5 bases). V was pared by 4 bases and J by 8 bases, with 18 bases between. Germline lookup yields CDR1 LNHDA and CDR2 SQIVND (reference sequence). The CDR3 loop spans 15 amino acids. The DNA read from the CDR3 is TGTGCCAGTAGTAGCTCCGGGCCCCGGCGGGATGAG. It yields the protein CASSSSGPRRDE. In full, the CDR3 is CASSSSGPRRDEQFF.

This clone was seen many times. The CDR3 extends 3 residues past the end of the read, so its final part is completed from the germline J gene. The chain has TRBV5-1 and TRBJ1-1; 7 bases fit TRBD1. Per germline, CDR1 SGHRS and CDR2 YFSETQ. The CDR3 length is 15 residues. After removal of 4 bases from V and 0 bases from J, the junction contained 6 bases not matched to a gene. This chain's CDR3 is CASSGTGQMNTEAFF. The covered CDR3 bases are TGCGCCAGCAGCGGTACGGGACAGATGAACACTGAA.

Many counts were recorded for this clone. The read ends 3 residues before the CDR3 terminus; that terminus is restored from the germline J gene. The V gene is TRBV7-9, the J gene TRBJ1-5; TRBD1 is a possible D gene (5 bases). Deletions cut 4 bases from V and 8 bases from J, with 15 bases between. Germline V lookup: CDR1 SEHNR, CDR2 FQNEAQ (reference sequence). The CDR3 has 14 amino acids. The part of the CDR3 DNA that was read is TGTGCCAGCAGCTCGCAGGGAGCCCAGGAGCCC. This gives the protein CASSSQGAQEP. The CDR3, in full, reads CASSSQGAQEPQHF.

This clone occurred many times. The CDR3 goes on 3 residues after the read ends, and that part is filled in from the germline J gene. The chain couples TRBV5-6 to TRBJ2-5; D perhaps matches TRBD2 (5 bases). Per germline, CDR1 SGHDT and CDR2 YYEEEE. The germline V and J ends were trimmed by 2 bases and 0 bases, with 8 bases remaining between them. The CDR3 is 14 residues long. Here the CDR3 reads CASSFGRDQETQYF. The sequenced part of the CDR3 DNA is TGTGCCAGCAGCTTTGGGCGGGACCAAGAGACC.

Ten or more counts support this clone. The observed sequence ends 3 residues before the CDR3 terminus, with the missing tail filled in from the germline J gene. The chain combines TRBV10-3 with TRBJ2-7; D gene unclear. The CDR3 is made up of 14 amino acids. V dropped 0 bases and J dropped 0 bases, with 6 bases sitting between them. Per germline, CDR1 ENHRY and CDR2 SYGVKD. The CDR3 DNA, read in part, is TGTGCCATCAGTGAGTCGTCTAGCTCCTACGAG. The encoded protein is CAISESSSSYE. The whole CDR3 is CAISESSSSYEQYF.